Below, 20 T cell receptor gamma chains from the same sample are listed, as sequenced in a study of gamma-delta chains in newborns, infants, children. TCRdb fed the reads into CATT to redo clone calling. The repertoire holds about 510 gamma-chain clones, roughly 3% seen once, with approximately 40% in the top ten. Sequenced: blood. The source of these receptors is a child who was a newborn, infant or young child, either healthy, febrile or measles-vaccinated (not recorded which).

This clone appeared a few times. With a far larger clone one base away, a read error is the likely cause. The V call is TRGV5, the J call TRGJ1 or TRGJ2. In germline, CDR1 is VINAFY, CDR2 YDVSNSKD. The length of the CDR3 is 11 residues. The CDR3 loop reads CATWDRREKLF. DNA of the CDR3: TGTGCCACCTGGGACAGGCGTGAGAAACTCTTC.

This clone is hyperexpanded by share. Other DNA variants within this sample encode the same CDR3. The chain joins TRGV9 to TRGJP. Germline lookup yields CDR1 GITISATS and CDR2 ISYDGTV (reference sequence). The V and J ends lost 0 bases and 6 bases, in that order; junction bases with no gene match: 2. This CDR3 has 16 amino acids. The chain's CDR3 is CALWEVRELGKKIKVF. The CDR3 region has the DNA TGTGCCTTGTGGGAGGTGCGAGAGTTGGGCAAAAAAATCAAGGTATTT.

For this clone: This likely came from a read error, as a far larger clone is one base away. The same CDR3 arises from other DNA sequences in this sample as well. The gene calls are TRGV9 and TRGJP1. The germline V gene has CDR1 GITISATS and CDR2 ISYDGTV (reference sequence). The CDR3 extends over 13 amino acids. The CDR3 loop is CALWEVTGWFKIF. CDR3 DNA sequence: TGTGCCTTATGGGAGGTCACTGGTTGGTTCAAGATATTT.

Turning to this clone: TCRdb shows a much larger clone's protein in place of this DNA's translation, and the two differ at residue 8, likely through a read error; the protein shown is translated from the DNA. This chain joins TRGV5 and TRGJ1 or TRGJ2. This CDR3 spans 13 amino acids. Germline CDR1 is VINAFY and CDR2 is YDVSNSKD. Trimming cost V 0 bases and J 5 bases; bases outside gene matches: 4. CDR3 sequence (DNA): TGTGCCACCTGGGACAGGCAAGATTATAAGAAACTCTTT. Protein product: CATWDRQDYKKLF.

Worth noting for this clone: The protein that TCRdb holds for this DNA derives from a much larger clone and differs from the translated DNA at residue 5, which likely indicates a read error; the protein shown here is translated from the DNA. For the CDR3, the DNA is TGTGCCACCTGGGGTCTGGGGAAACTCTTT. This gives the protein CATWGLGKLF. V usage is TRGV4 and J usage is TRGJ1 or TRGJ2. The CDR3 is 10 residues long. CDR1 and CDR2 from the germline V gene are EGSTGY and YDSYTSSV. The ends lost 5 bases at V and 12 bases at J; junction bases unmatched: 7.

In this sample, this clone turned up a few times. A far larger clone lies a single base away; this is likely a read error. The chain uses TRGV9 and TRGJ1 or TRGJ2. CDR3 length equals 11 residues. After removal of 2 bases from V and 9 bases from J, the junction contained 4 bases not matched to a gene. Germline V lookup: CDR1 GITISATS, CDR2 ISYDGTV (reference sequence). The CDR3 is CALWEGCKKLF. CDR3 nucleotides: TGTGCCTTGTGGGAGGGCTGTAAGAAACTCTTT.

On this clone itself: The TCRdb record carries a much larger clone's protein, which differs from this DNA's translation at residue 4; a read error is the likely cause, and the protein listed here is the DNA translation. The rearrangement joins TRGV4 to TRGJ1 or TRGJ2. CDR1 is EGSTGY and CDR2 is YDSYTSSV in the germline V gene. The CDR3 consists of 11 residues. CDR3 nucleotides: TGTGCCACCGGGGATTATTATAAGAAACTCTTT. Its translation: CATGDYYKKLF.

As regards this clone: A far larger clone is a single base away, which makes a read error likely. Other DNA sequences in the sample encode the same CDR3. This sequence joins TRGV5 and TRGJ1 or TRGJ2. Looked up from germline, CDR1 is VINAFY and CDR2 is YDVSNSKD. The CDR3 length is 11 residues. CDR3 nucleotide sequence: TGCGCCACCTGGTGTTATTATAAGAAACTCTTT. It is translated as CATWCYYKKLF.

Only a few counts were recorded for this clone. This likely reflects a read error, since a far larger clone is one base away. CDR3 sequence reads: CALWEVRRNYCKKLF. CDR3 in DNA: TGTGCCTTGTGGGAGGTGCGGAGGAATTATTGTAAGAAACTCTTT. This rearrangement joins TRGV9 to TRGJ1 or TRGJ2. Germline assignment: CDR1 GITISATS and CDR2 ISYDGTV (reference sequence). The CDR3 extends over 15 amino acids.

This clone was detected only a few times. TCRdb shows a much larger clone's protein in place of this DNA's translation, and the two differ at residue 12, likely through a read error; the protein shown is translated from the DNA. J is TRGJP and V is TRGV9. The CDR3 loop spans 16 amino acids. Germline V lookup: CDR1 GITISATS, CDR2 ISYDGTV (reference sequence). The DNA for the CDR3 is TGTGCCTTGTGGGAGGGAAGGGAGTTGGGCAAAGAAATCAAGGTATTT. This codes for CALWEGRELGKEIKVF.

Note on this clone: Given a far larger clone just one base away, this is likely a sequencing read error. The identical CDR3 is also encoded by other nucleotide sequences in the sample. The chain has TRGV9 and TRGJP. The V gene's germline CDR1 is GITISATS and CDR2 ISYDGTV (reference sequence). This CDR3 is 18 amino acids long. Trimming cost V 0 bases and J 4 bases; bases outside gene matches: 6. In DNA, the CDR3 is TGTGCCTTGTGGGAGGTGCAAGTACAAGAGTTGGGCAAAAAAATCAAGGTATTT. This codes for CALWEVQVQELGKKIKVF.

As to this clone: A far larger clone is only one base removed, so a read error is likely. This CDR3 is also generated by other DNA sequences in the sample. V is TRGV9 and J is TRGJP. This CDR3 has 18 amino acids. In germline, CDR1 is GITISATS, CDR2 ISYDGTV (reference sequence). The DNA for the CDR3 is TGTGCCCTGTGGGAGGTGCAAGTGCAAGAGTTGGGCAAAAAAATCAAGGTATTT. It yields the protein CALWEVQVQELGKKIKVF.

As regards this clone: TCRdb assigns this DNA the protein of a much larger clone, which departs from its translation at residue 10; this likely reflects a read error, and the protein shown comes from translating the DNA. This chain links TRGV4 with TRGJP1. There are 13 residues in the CDR3. Germline V lookup: CDR1 EGSTGY, CDR2 YDSYTSSV. The CDR3 here is CATWDTTGWSKIF. In DNA, the CDR3 is TGTGCCACCTGGGATACCACTGGTTGGTCCAAGATATTT.

Comments on this clone: A far larger clone is one base from this, pointing to a likely read error. This same CDR3 is encoded by further DNA sequences in the sample. The genes are TRGV2 and TRGJP2. The CDR3 contains 15 residues. Germline CDR1 is EGSNGY and CDR2 is YDSYNSKV. The CDR3 region has the DNA TGTGCCACCTGGGACGGGCGGTGTAGCGATTGGATCAAGACGTTT. Amino acids: CATWDGRCSDWIKTF.

This clone is termed large (0.1 to 1%). As DNA, the CDR3 is TGTGCCACCTGGGACAGGCTTTGTTATTATAAGAAACTCTTT. This sequence encodes CATWDRLCYYKKLF. The chain joins TRGV3 to TRGJ1 or TRGJ2. V lost 0 bases to trimming and J lost 3 bases; unmatched junction nucleotides: 5. Germline CDR1 and CDR2: VTNTFY and YDVSTARD (reference sequence). The CDR3 has 14 residues.

This clone was counted a few times. The protein TCRdb lists belongs to a much larger clone and differs from this DNA's translation at residue 7, which points to a read error; the protein shown is made from the DNA. The gene calls are TRGV9 and TRGJ1 or TRGJ2. The CDR3 length is 12 residues. Germline assignment: CDR1 GITISATS and CDR2 ISYDGTV (reference sequence). After removal of 0 bases from V and 7 bases from J, the junction contained 3 bases not matched to a gene. The CDR3 sequence: CALWEVRYKKLF. Here the CDR3 DNA reads TGTGCCTTGTGGGAGGTGAGGTATAAGAAACTCTTT.

This clone was seen a handful of times. This probably arose from a read error, given a far larger clone one base away. This chain uses TRGV4 with TRGJ1 or TRGJ2. V shed 5 bases and J 9 bases; nucleotides not matched to a gene: 7. This CDR3 has 11 amino acids. Germline V gives CDR1 EGSTGY, CDR2 YDSYTSSV. The CDR3 coding sequence is TGTGCCACCTGGGGTATGGGTAAGAAACTCTTT. This translates into CATWGMGKKLF.

Of note for this clone: The TCRdb protein, from a much larger clone, departs from this DNA's translation at residue 10, likely by read error; the protein shown derives from the DNA. The chain combines TRGV9 with TRGJ1 or TRGJ2. The CDR3 totals 13 residues. Germline CDR1 and CDR2: GITISATS and ISYDGTV (reference sequence). CDR3 region: CALWEVNYYRKLF. The DNA of the CDR3 is TGTGCCTTGTGGGAGGTGAATTATTATAGGAAACTCTTT.

This clone was recorded a few times. This likely traces to a read error, being one base from a far larger clone. The chain links TRGV9 to TRGJP. CDR3 length equals 18 residues. CDR1 is GITISATS and CDR2 is ISYDGTV in the germline V gene (reference sequence). CDR3 nucleotide sequence: TGTGCCTTGTGGGAGGTGCAAGTGCAAGAGTTGGGCAAAGAAATCAAGGTATTT. Translation: CALWEVQVQELGKEIKVF.

About this clone itself: This is likely an artifact of a read error, given a far larger clone one base away. This same CDR3 is encoded by further DNA sequences in the sample. The chain recombines TRGV3 with TRGJ1 or TRGJ2. The germline V gene encodes CDR1 VTNTFY and CDR2 YDVSTARD (reference sequence). This CDR3 is built from 13 residues. J lost 7 bases, V lost 3 bases, and 9 bases had no gene match. The CDR3 region has the DNA TGTGCCACCTGGGACCACCTGGGGTATAAGAAACTCTTT. Its protein product is CATWDHLGYKKLF.